The clone carrying this T cell receptor (beta chain) was seen at least ten times. The lymph nodes were axillary draining lymph nodes from breast cancer patients. TCRdb recomputed calls from the multiplex PCR reads with MiXCR, one row per CDR3 protein. This repertoire shows roughly 80,000 distinct CDR3 sequences, roughly a fifth found once; its top ten account for about 2.4%. This sample was taken from a study of breast tumors, draining lymph nodes, adjacent tissues. This CDR3 spans 15 amino acids. Germline V lookup: CDR1 SGHVS, CDR2 FQNEAQ. With 2 bases clipped from V and 3 bases from J, the junction kept 3 bases outside the gene matches.

The TCR sequence derives from a female donor with breast cancer. Some clones in this sample may be carry-over from other donors' samples. V and J are TRBV7-8 and TRBJ2-7; 11 positions match TRBD2. The sequencing sample was made of axillary lymph node tissue. The CDR3 DNA follows: TGTGCCAGCAGCTTACAAACTAGCGGGAGCTACGAGCAGTACTTC. This encodes CASSLQTSGSYEQYF. The full variable domain, with the rest looked up from reference TRBV7-8 and TRBJ2-7, is GAGVSQSPRYKVAKRGQDVALRCDPISGHVSLFWYQQALGQGPEFLTYFQNEAQLDKSGLPSDRFFAERPEGSVSTLKIQRTQQEDSAVYLCASSLQTSGSYEQYFGPGTRLTVT.